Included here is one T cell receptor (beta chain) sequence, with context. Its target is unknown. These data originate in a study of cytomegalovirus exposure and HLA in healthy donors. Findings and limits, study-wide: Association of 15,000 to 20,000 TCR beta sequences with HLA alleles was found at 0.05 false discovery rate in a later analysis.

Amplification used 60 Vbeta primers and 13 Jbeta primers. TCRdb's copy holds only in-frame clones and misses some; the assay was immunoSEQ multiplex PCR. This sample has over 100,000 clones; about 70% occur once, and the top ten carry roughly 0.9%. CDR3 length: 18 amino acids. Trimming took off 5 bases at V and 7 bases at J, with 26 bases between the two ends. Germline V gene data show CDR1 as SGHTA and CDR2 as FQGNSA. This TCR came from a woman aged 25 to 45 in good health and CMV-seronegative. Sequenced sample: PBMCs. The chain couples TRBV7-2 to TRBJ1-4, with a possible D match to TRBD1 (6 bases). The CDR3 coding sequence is TGTGCCAGCAGCCCCCAACCTTTGAGTCACAGGGAAATTGAAAAACTGTTTTTT. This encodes CASSPQPLSHREIEKLFF.